Listed here are 5 T cell receptor beta chains from one sample, sequenced in a study of blood T cell repertoires in COVID-19. The protocol was immunoSEQ multiplex PCR, while the TCRdb copy is restricted to in-frame clones and leaves out a portion. There are fewer than 90,000 clones in the sample; roughly 80% occur only once, and approximately 6.3% lies in the top ten. The sample consisted of peripheral blood. The receptors originated from a man aged 70-80 years with COVID-19, enrolled during active disease.

The V and J genes are TRBV4-1 and TRBJ1-2; maybe TRBD1 (6 bases). V lost 1 base to trimming and J lost 2 bases, with 8 bases between them. The CDR3 runs 14 residues. The germline gives CDR1 MGHRA, CDR2 YSYEKL. The CDR3 DNA reads as TGCGCCAGCAGCCAAGCCAGGGGCAACTATGGCTACACCTTC. It translates to CASSQARGNYGYTF.

V and J are TRBV10-1 and TRBJ2-7, with 11 bases fitting TRBD1. V trimming: 1 base; J trimming: 6 bases; junction bases outside the gene matches: 5. The CDR3 covers 15 residues. From germline, CDR1 is WNHNN and CDR2 SYGVQD (reference sequence). The CDR3 reads CASSEYSGTGGEQYF. The CDR3 coding sequence is TGCGCCAGCAGTGAGTACTCCGGGACAGGGGGCGAGCAGTACTTC.

The chain has TRBV6-2 or TRBV6-3 and TRBJ2-1; the D gene is possibly TRBD1 (6 bases). The germline V gene has CDR1 MNHEY and CDR2 SVGEGT. Trimming removed 2 bases at V and 5 bases at J, with 10 bases between. The CDR3 runs 14 residues. CDR3 residues: CASSYRPGDNEQFF. The CDR3 DNA is TGTGCCAGCAGTTACCGCCCAGGGGACAATGAGCAGTTCTTC.

V gene TRBV28 combines with J gene TRBJ2-7; possibly TRBD1 for D (5 bases). Germline CDR1 reads MDHEN; CDR2 reads SYDVKM. V was cut by 5 bases and J by 3 bases, with 8 bases left in between. The CDR3 length is 12 residues. The CDR3: CASSQGVYEQYF. The CDR3 bases are TGTGCCAGCAGTCAAGGGGTCTACGAGCAGTACTTC.

The gene calls are TRBV5-1 and TRBJ2-3, with a weak D call TRBD1 (5 bases). The CDR3 is 14 amino acids. From germline, CDR1 is SGHRS and CDR2 YFSETQ. V gave up 4 bases and J gave up 0 bases, with 9 bases separating them. The CDR3 spells CASSTGHSTDTQYF. The CDR3 bases are TGCGCCAGCAGCACCGGACATAGCACAGATACGCAGTATTTT.